The rows below give T cell receptor beta chains drawn from one sample of a study of blood T cells in healthy people across ages. TCRdb reprocessed the 5' RACE reads via MiXCR and lists one record per CDR3 protein. Of around 850,000 distinct CDR3 sequences in the sample, 30% to 45% were seen once. Input material: blood. All receptors come from a man younger than 35 in good health. Each CDR3 is given without its conserved first and last residue.

TRBJ2-7	TRBV4-2	ASSQVSTGEQY
TRBJ2-3	TRBV4-2	ASSSMTHTGDTQY
TRBJ1-6	TRBV6-2/TRBV6-3	ASSYPSTRPAPLH
TRBJ1-1	TRBV25-1	ASSASGTGTIAF
TRBJ2-1	TRBV12-3/TRBV12-4	ASSRDRAVGEQF
TRBJ2-5	TRBV5-1	ASSFGRSTQETQY
TRBJ1-2	TRBV12-3/TRBV12-4	ASSFARGYT
TRBJ1-2	TRBV11-2	ASSSLGQGEYGYT
TRBJ2-4	TRBV5-5	ASSSTGVREQY
TRBJ2-5	TRBV10-3	AISLDRGYNEQY
TRBJ2-3	TRBV12-3/TRBV12-4	ANTPDRSRTDTQY
TRBJ2-5	TRBV7-7	ASSRGPVETQY
TRBJ1-6	TRBV4-1	ASSRQGYNSPLH
NA	TRBV29-1	SGRQGALETQY
TRBJ2-3	TRBV3-1	ASSQDTGPSGDTQY
TRBJ2-3	TRBV9	ASSVGERGGPDTQY
TRBJ2-2	TRBV10-3	AIRKNTGELF
TRBJ1-2	TRBV9	ASKAENYGYT
TRBJ2-2	TRBV6-5	ASRQTEPGELF
TRBJ1-2	TRBV7-2	ASSLAVHNYGYT
TRBJ1-6	TRBV10-3	AISGTGNSPLH
TRBJ2-3	TRBV7-3	ASSVPGATDTQY
TRBJ1-2	TRBV20-1	SARDLAGGNYGYT
TRBJ2-1	TRBV29-1	SVEEGTSGGNGEQF
TRBJ1-1	TRBV11-1	ASSPFGQTMNTEAF
TRBJ1-3	TRBV28	ASGHRIISGNTIY
TRBJ1-5	TRBV6-1	ASSEKTGRVDQPQH
TRBJ2-7	TRBV10-3	AISGRLANYEQY
TRBJ1-2	TRBV10-3	AITDSGYGYT
TRBJ2-4	TRBV12-3/TRBV12-4	AGGPDRGPSYLIQY
TRBJ1-5	TRBV10-3	AIREAGDGQPQH
TRBJ2-3	TRBV4-2	ASSQASGGHTDTQY
TRBJ2-1	TRBV6-2/TRBV6-3	ASSTSAGQVYNEQF
TRBJ2-3	TRBV20-1	SASTSGGLTDTQY
TRBJ2-1	TRBV7-2	ASSPLGQYYNEQF
TRBJ1-1	TRBV10-3	AISEGTAKEAF
TRBJ2-3	TRBV20-1	SARDMVHIDTQY
TRBJ1-3	TRBV20-1	SARADNADGNTIY
TRBJ2-5	TRBV29-1	SAGTEETQY
TRBJ1-5	TRBV5-1	ASSLEGSSHQPQH
TRBJ1-5	TRBV12-3/TRBV12-4	ASSPAGQPQH
TRBJ1-1	TRBV29-1	SGGARTVAF